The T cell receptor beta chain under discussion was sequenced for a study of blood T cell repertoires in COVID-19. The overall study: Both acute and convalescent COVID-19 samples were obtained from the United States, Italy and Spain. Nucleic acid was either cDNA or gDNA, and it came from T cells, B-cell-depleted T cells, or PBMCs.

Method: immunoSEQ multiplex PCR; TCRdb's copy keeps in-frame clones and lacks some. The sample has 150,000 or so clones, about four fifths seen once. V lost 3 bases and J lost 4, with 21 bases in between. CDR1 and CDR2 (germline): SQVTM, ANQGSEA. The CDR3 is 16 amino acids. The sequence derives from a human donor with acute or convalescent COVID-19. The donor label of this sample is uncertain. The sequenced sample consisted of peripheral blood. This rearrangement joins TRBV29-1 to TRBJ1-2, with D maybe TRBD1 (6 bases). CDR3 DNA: TGCAGCGTTGAGGGATGGGGGACAAACATCGCCTATGGCTACACCTTC. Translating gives CSVEGWGTNIAYGYTF.